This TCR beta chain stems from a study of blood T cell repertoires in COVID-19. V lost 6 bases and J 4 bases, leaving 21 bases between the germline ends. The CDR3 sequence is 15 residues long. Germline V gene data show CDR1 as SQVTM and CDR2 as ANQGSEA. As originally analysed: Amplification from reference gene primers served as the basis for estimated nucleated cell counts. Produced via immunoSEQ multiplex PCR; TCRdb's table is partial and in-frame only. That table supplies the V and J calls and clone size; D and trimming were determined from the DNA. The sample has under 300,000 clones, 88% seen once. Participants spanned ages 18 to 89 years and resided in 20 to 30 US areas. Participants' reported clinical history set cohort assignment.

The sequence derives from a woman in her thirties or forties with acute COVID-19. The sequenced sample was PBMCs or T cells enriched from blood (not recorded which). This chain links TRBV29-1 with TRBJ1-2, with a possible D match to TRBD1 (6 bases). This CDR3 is CSVRGQTTPAYGYTF. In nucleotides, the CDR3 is TGCAGCGTGAGAGGACAGACCACGCCGGCCTATGGCTACACCTTC.